The 21 T cell receptor beta chains presented below share a single source sample, sequenced in a study of blood T cell repertoires in COVID-19. Some clones are missing from TCRdb's copy, which holds only in-frame ones; the method was immunoSEQ multiplex PCR. The table records 150,000 to 200,000 clones, 65% to 85% of them present only once. The sequenced material came from peripheral blood. These receptors all come from an elderly woman with acute or convalescent COVID-19.

CDR3 sequence (DNA): TGTGCCAGCAGCTTTAACAGCCACGAGCAGTACTTC. It codes for CASSFNSHEQYF. V is TRBV11-2 and J is TRBJ2-7; unclear D gene. Germline V CDR1 and CDR2: SGHAT, FQNNGV. This CDR3 spans 12 amino acids. V was clipped by 3 bases and J by 5 bases, with 8 bases between them.

This clone appeared once. The rearrangement links TRBV5-1 to TRBJ2-1; 9 bases are a match to TRBD1. The ends lost 7 bases at V and 0 bases at J; junction bases unmatched: 11. This CDR3 spans 17 amino acids. Germline V gene lookup returns CDR1 SGHRS and CDR2 YFSETQ. CDR3 protein: CASRGQGGTSSYNEQFF. The CDR3 bases are TGCGCCAGCCGGGGACAGGGCGGGACCAGCTCCTACAATGAGCAGTTCTTC.

This clone has more than one count but fewer than ten. The chain employs TRBV6-5 and TRBJ1-5; perhaps TRBD1 as D (6 bases). Germline CDR1 MNHEY, CDR2 SVGAGI. The CDR3 length is 13 residues. The V end lost 6 bases, the J end lost 5 bases, and 11 bases lay between the germline ends. CDR3 loop: CASSLQGYQPQHF. In DNA form, the CDR3 reads TGTGCCAGCAGCTTACAGGGATATCAGCCCCAGCATTTT.

J is TRBJ2-1 and V is TRBV5-1; TRBD2 might be the D (6 bases). Germline CDR1 SGHRS, CDR2 YFSETQ. The CDR3 length is 13 residues. Trimming removed 2 bases at V and 8 bases at J, with 11 bases between. DNA for the CDR3: TGCGCCAGCAGCTTAAAAGGAGGGGATGAGCAGTTCTTC. Protein product: CASSLKGGDEQFF.

The gene calls are TRBV10-2 and TRBJ2-2, with 7 bases lining up with TRBD2. The CDR3 runs 15 residues. Germline CDR1 WSHSY, CDR2 SAAADI. Losses at the gene ends were 6 bases for V and 6 bases for J; bases not matched to a gene: 10. CDR3 sequence: CASRGWGRDAGELFF. For the CDR3, the DNA is TGCGCCAGCAGGGGGTGGGGGAGGGACGCCGGGGAGCTGTTTTTT.

J is TRBJ2-7 and V is TRBV19; TRBD1 matches at 8 bases. Per germline, CDR1 LNHDA and CDR2 SQIVND (reference sequence). The CDR3 spans 15 residues. After removal of 1 base from V and 2 bases from J, the junction contained 4 bases not matched to a gene. In nucleotides, the CDR3 is TGTGCCAGTAGTATAGGGACAGGGTCTCCCTACGAGCAGTACTTC. Its translation is CASSIGTGSPYEQYF.

A note on this clone: With a much larger clone just one base away, this may be a read error. The chain is built from TRBV4-1 and TRBJ1-2; the D gene is possibly TRBD1 (6 bases). V lost 1 base to trimming and J lost 4 bases, with 16 bases between them. Looked up from germline, CDR1 is MGHRA and CDR2 is YSYEKL. This CDR3 region has 16 residues. The CDR3, as DNA: TGCGCCAGCAGCCAAGGCTCCGGGGCAGGGGTCTATGGCTACACCTTC. Amino acid sequence: CASSQGSGAGVYGYTF.

The V call is TRBV5-4, the J call TRBJ1-2, with D hard to call. The germline V gene has CDR1 SGHNT and CDR2 YYREEE (reference sequence). CDR3 length equals 14 residues. V lost 0 bases, J lost 5 bases, and 11 bases lay in between. The CDR3, as DNA: TGTGCCAGCAGCTTGGGCTCGGGGATTTATGGCTACACCTTC. Protein: CASSLGSGIYGYTF.

This chain links TRBV7-9 with TRBJ2-2; 8 bases map to TRBD1. The CDR3 totals 13 residues. From germline, CDR1 is SEHNR and CDR2 FQNEAQ (reference sequence). Trimming took 6 bases from V and 7 from J; bases not matched to a gene: 4. The CDR3 nucleotides are TGTGCCAGCAGAAAACAGGGGGACGGGGAGCTGTTTTTT. As protein: CASRKQGDGELFF.

This clone was observed a single time. This rearrangement joins TRBV6-5 to TRBJ1-5; D call uncertain. This CDR3 contains 13 residues. Germline-derived CDR1 and CDR2 are MNHEY and SVGAGI. The germline V and J ends were trimmed by 5 bases and 6 bases, with 11 bases remaining between them. CDR3 DNA sequence: TGTGCCAGCAGTCCTTCGGGGATTCAGCCCCAGCATTTT. As protein: CASSPSGIQPQHF.

The gene calls are TRBV5-4 and TRBJ1-1; TRBD1 matches 8 bases. CDR1 SGHNT and CDR2 YYREEE come from the germline V gene (reference sequence). The CDR3 extends over 15 amino acids. V lost 4 bases, J lost 0 bases, and 5 bases stayed unmatched. CDR3: CASSPGQGMNTEAFF. The DNA of the CDR3 is TGTGCCAGCAGCCCCGGACAGGGTATGAACACTGAAGCTTTCTTT.

The chain uses TRBV6-5 and TRBJ2-7, with D tentatively TRBD1 (6 bases). Germline assignment: CDR1 MNHEY and CDR2 SVGAGI. The CDR3 is 12 residues long. V was trimmed by 7 bases and J by 4 bases, leaving 11 bases between them. The CDR3 protein is CASMRQGYEQYF. The CDR3 region has the DNA TGTGCCAGCATGCGGCAGGGGTACGAGCAGTACTTC.

This clone was seen at least ten times. As DNA, the CDR3 is TGTGCCAGCAGCTGGGGACAGGGGGAGACCCAGTACTTC. Translating it yields CASSWGQGETQYF. This chain joins TRBV5-6 and TRBJ2-5, with 10 bases matching TRBD1. The V and J ends lost 3 bases and 5 bases, in that order; junction bases with no gene match: 1. This CDR3 is 13 amino acids long. Germline loops: CDR1 SGHDT, CDR2 YYEEEE.

This clone was seen only once. The rearrangement joins TRBV6-5 to TRBJ2-2; 7 nucleotides match TRBD1. CDR1 is MNHEY, CDR2 SVGAGI, per germline. CDR3 length: 13 amino acids. V shed 6 bases, J shed 4 bases, and the junction held 2 bases outside the gene matches. As DNA, the CDR3 is TGTGCCAGCAGCGGGACAGTCACCGGGGAGCTGTTTTTT. Translating gives CASSGTVTGELFF.

This clone was observed a handful of times. The chain uses TRBV5-1 and TRBJ2-5; TRBD2 agrees at 16 bases. Germline V gives CDR1 SGHRS, CDR2 YFSETQ. The CDR3 extends over 16 amino acids. With 7 bases clipped from V and 4 bases from J, the junction kept 7 bases outside the gene matches. The CDR3 nucleotides read TGCGCCAGCTACACGGGACTAGCGGGGGGGCTAGAGACCCAGTACTTC. The encoded protein is CASYTGLAGGLETQYF.

The J gene is TRBJ2-3, the V gene TRBV5-1, with 7 bases matching TRBD1. The V and J ends lost 4 bases and 1 base, in that order; junction bases with no gene match: 9. CDR1 SGHRS and CDR2 YFSETQ come from the germline V gene. The CDR3 has 16 residues. Here the CDR3 reads CASSLDRSTRTDTQYF. The CDR3 DNA sequence: TGCGCCAGCAGCCTGGACAGGTCCACCCGCACAGATACGCAGTATTTT.

V and J are TRBV10-1 and TRBJ2-5; D is possibly TRBD1 (6 bases). The germline V and J ends were trimmed by 5 bases and 5 bases, with 12 bases remaining between them. Germline CDR1 and CDR2: WNHNN and SYGVQD (reference sequence). The CDR3 is made up of 13 amino acids. This CDR3 reads CASSSSGVETQYF. In nucleotides, the CDR3 is TGCGCCAGCAGTTCATCAGGGGTGGAGACCCAGTACTTC.

In its sample, this clone was seen once. The chain employs TRBV6-5 and TRBJ2-7; 7 bases match TRBD2. This CDR3 is built from 15 residues. CDR1 is MNHEY and CDR2 is SVGAGI in the germline V gene. After removal of 2 bases from V and 2 bases from J, the junction contained 6 bases not matched to a gene. CDR3 amino acids: CASSYLGSGAYEQYF. The CDR3 bases are TGTGCCAGCAGTTACCTCGGGAGCGGGGCCTACGAGCAGTACTTC.

This clone showed up just once. The V and J genes are TRBV2 and TRBJ2-7; 9 bases fit TRBD1. V trimming: 6 bases; J trimming: 2 bases; junction bases outside the gene matches: 8. The germline V gene has CDR1 SNHLY and CDR2 FYNNEI. This CDR3 is built from 15 residues. The CDR3 DNA sequence: TGTGCCAGCAGGGGGGTACAGGGGGCCCCCTACGAGCAGTACTTC. Its translation: CASRGVQGAPYEQYF.

The chain couples TRBV15 to TRBJ2-7; 8 nucleotides match TRBD1. CDR3 length equals 15 residues. With V trimmed by 4 bases and J by 2 bases, 7 bases remained unmatched. The germline V gene encodes CDR1 LNHNV and CDR2 YYDKDF (reference sequence). CDR3 region: CATSIGQGQTYEQYF. CDR3 sequence (DNA): TGTGCCACCAGCATAGGACAGGGACAGACCTACGAGCAGTACTTC.

The V and J genes are TRBV20-1 and TRBJ2-6; the D gene is possibly TRBD2 (5 bases). The V gene lost 3 bases and the J gene lost 0 bases, with 9 bases spanning the gap. The V gene's germline CDR1 is DFQATT and CDR2 SNEGSKA (reference sequence). The CDR3 extends over 15 amino acids. CDR3 in DNA: TGCAGTGCTAGTGACGGAGGCTCTGGGGCCAACGTCCTGACTTTC. This codes for CSASDGGSGANVLTF.